This entry concerns a single T cell receptor (beta chain). The sample is drawn from a study of blood T cell repertoires in COVID-19. Study as a whole: From T cells, B-cell-depleted T cells, or PBMCs came the material, which was cDNA or gDNA.

The germline gives CDR1 SGHVS, CDR2 FNYEAQ. J was trimmed by 5 bases and V by 6 bases; bases with no gene match: 4. This CDR3 comprises 13 residues. The repertoire was sequenced with immunoSEQ multiplex PCR; TCRdb's copy has only in-frame clones and lacks some. The table includes 100,000 to 150,000 clones, approximately 83% detected once. The TCR comes from a man in his forties or fifties with active or convalescent COVID-19. The specimen sequenced was peripheral blood. The V call is TRBV7-6, the J call TRBJ1-1, with TRBD1 matching over 9 bases. The CDR3 coding sequence is TGTGCCAGCAGAGACAGGGGGAGAACTGAAGCTTTCTTT. Protein: CASRDRGRTEAFF.